This T cell receptor beta chain was captured by sequencing in a study of OX40 agonist ivuxolimab in advanced cancers. About the study: Patients received intravenous ivuxolimab every 2 weeks at 0.01 to 10 mg/kg. Three partial responders included one hepatocellular carcinoma patient and two cutaneous melanoma patients. General observations from the study: More expanded clones were found, on average, in CD8+ than in CD4+ T cells.

Remarks on this clone: Its target is not known.

CDR3 length equals 14 residues. Germline-derived CDR1 and CDR2 are SGHRS and YFSETQ. V lost 0 bases to trimming and J lost 2 bases, with 8 bases between them. The repertoire was sequenced with immunoSEQ multiplex PCR; TCRdb's copy has only in-frame clones and lacks some. Here the sample spans some 60,000 clones, more than 85% being singletons. The sequences come from CD4+ or CD8+ T cells sorted from blood, collected in a trial of the OX40 agonist ivuxolimab. The gene calls are TRBV5-1 and TRBJ1-2; D is uncertain. The TCR sequence derives from an adult with an advanced solid tumor such as melanoma, head and neck, liver or kidney cancer. The CDR3 region has the DNA TGCGCCAGCAGCTTGGCCCAGACCAACTATGGCTACACCTTC. Translating gives CASSLAQTNYGYTF. The entire variable domain, with the rest obtained from reference TRBV5-1 and TRBJ1-2, is as follows: KAGVTQTPRYLIKTRGQQVTLSCSPISGHRSVSWYQQTPGQGLQFLFEYFSETQRNKGNFPGRFSGRQFSNSRSEMNVSTLELGDSALYLCASSLAQTNYGYTFGSGTRLTVV.